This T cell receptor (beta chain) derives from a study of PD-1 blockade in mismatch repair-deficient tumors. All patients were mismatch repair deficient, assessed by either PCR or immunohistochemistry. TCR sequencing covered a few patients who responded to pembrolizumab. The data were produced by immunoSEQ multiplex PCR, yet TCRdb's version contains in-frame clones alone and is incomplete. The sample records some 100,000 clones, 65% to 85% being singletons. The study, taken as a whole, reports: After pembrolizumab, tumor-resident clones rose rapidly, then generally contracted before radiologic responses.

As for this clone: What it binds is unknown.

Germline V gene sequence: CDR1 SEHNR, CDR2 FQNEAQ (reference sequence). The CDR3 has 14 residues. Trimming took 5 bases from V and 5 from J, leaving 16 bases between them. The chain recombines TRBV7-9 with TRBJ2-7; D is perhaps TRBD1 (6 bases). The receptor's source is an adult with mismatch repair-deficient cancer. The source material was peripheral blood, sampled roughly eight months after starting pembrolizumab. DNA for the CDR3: TGTGCCAGCAGCCCACAGAGGACAGCGCACGAGCAGTACTTC. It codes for CASSPQRTAHEQYF.